Included here is one TCR beta chain sequence, with context. Its antigen is currently unknown. The sorted libraries were prepared using some 1 million CD4+ or CD8+ T cells that had themselves been sorted. These data are taken from a study of neurological immune-mediated disorders. Study-wide results and caveats: Expansion of TCR clones was greatest in HTLV-1-associated myelopathy and smallest in multiple sclerosis, where it fell below that of healthy controls. TCR-beta repertoires seemed private in all groups, with no expanded CDR3 amino acid sequences shared.

The making of cDNA relied on 5'RACE with 10-nucleotide random UMIs. TCRdb fed the 5' RACE reads into MiXCR, producing one record per CDR3 protein. Here the sample spans tens of thousands of distinct CDR3 sequences, around 6% being singletons. The clonotype originates from a woman in her thirties or forties in good health. The sample was CD4+ T cells from blood.

The CDR3 is CAIIASGGANTEAFF. For the CDR3, the DNA is TGTGCCATCATCGCATCTGGCGGGGCGAACACTGAAGCTTTCTTT. The genes are TRBV3-1 and TRBJ1-1; possibly TRBD1 for D (5 bases). Germline V lookup: CDR1 LGHDT, CDR2 YNNKEL (reference sequence). V gave up 10 bases and J gave up 1 base, with 19 bases separating them. The CDR3 extends over 15 amino acids.